The 14 T cell receptor beta chains listed next were all sequenced from one sample in a study of identical twins. TCRdb reprocessed the 5' RACE reads with MiXCR, giving one entry per CDR3 protein. This table has about 520,000 distinct CDR3 sequences, around 20% appearing once. This same sample was also taken into another study, of T cells expressing NK-cell markers.

The sequencing sample was made of CD4+ T cells sorted from blood. These receptors were collected from a woman aged 18-29 years in good health.

This clonotype has just a few counts. The rearrangement joins TRBV7-6 to TRBJ2-7, with 7 bases fitting TRBD1. Per germline, CDR1 SGHVS and CDR2 FNYEAQ. The CDR3 length is 13 residues. CDR3 sequence: CANDRVTTYEQYF. The CDR3 DNA reads as TGTGCTAACGACAGGGTAACGACCTACGAGCAGTACTTC.

This clonotype was recorded many times. The CDR3 region has the DNA TGTGCCATCTACCTAGCGGTCACAGATACGCAGTATTTT. Protein: CAIYLAVTDTQYF. J is TRBJ2-3 and V is TRBV10-3, with 7 bases matching TRBD2. With 8 bases clipped from V and 2 bases from J, the junction kept 4 bases outside the gene matches. The CDR3 covers 13 residues. Germline loops: CDR1 ENHRY, CDR2 SYGVKD.

This clonotype appeared a few times. V gene TRBV5-1 combines with J gene TRBJ2-3, with 8 bases fitting TRBD2. CDR3 length: 15 residues. Germline values: CDR1 SGHRS, CDR2 YFSETQ. V shed 5 bases and J 0 bases; nucleotides not matched to a gene: 5. The CDR3 DNA follows: TGCGCCAGCAGGGCGGGGGGAACGAGCACAGATACGCAGTATTTT. Amino acid sequence: CASRAGGTSTDTQYF.

V usage is TRBV6-1 and J usage is TRBJ1-2; a weak D match, TRBD1 (6 bases). Germline values: CDR1 MNHNS, CDR2 SASEGT. Deletions cut 5 bases from V and 3 bases from J, with 16 bases between. The CDR3 is 15 residues long. DNA of the CDR3: TGTGCCAGCAGTCTTGAACAGGGCGGGTACTATGGCTACACCTTC. It yields the protein CASSLEQGGYYGYTF.

The sample holds a few counts of this clonotype. This CDR3 reads CAISQGPNTEAFF. For the CDR3, the DNA is TGTGCCATCAGTCAGGGGCCGAACACTGAAGCTTTCTTT. The rearrangement uses TRBV10-3 and TRBJ1-1, with D perhaps matching TRBD1 (6 bases). Trimming pared 5 bases from V and 1 base from J, leaving 8 bases between. CDR1 is ENHRY, CDR2 SYGVKD, per germline. This CDR3 has 13 amino acids.

This chain uses TRBV7-6 with TRBJ2-1; D is uncertain. V was pared by 7 bases and J by 8 bases, with 24 bases between. Germline CDR1 reads SGHVS; CDR2 reads FNYEAQ. The CDR3 consists of 16 residues. CDR3 sequence reads: CASTGGLKIGLHEQFF. The CDR3 DNA follows: TGTGCCAGCACTGGTGGGCTTAAGATTGGGCTGCATGAGCAGTTCTTC.

This chain uses TRBV7-9 with TRBJ1-4; D call uncertain. Deletions cut 0 bases from V and 7 bases from J, with 6 bases between. There are 13 residues in the CDR3. Germline values: CDR1 SEHNR, CDR2 FQNEAQ (reference sequence). DNA of the CDR3: TGTGCCAGCAGCTTAGCCGTAGGTGAAAAACTGTTTTTT. It encodes CASSLAVGEKLFF.

V usage is TRBV9 and J usage is TRBJ1-2, with TRBD1 matching over 9 bases. Germline V gene lookup returns CDR1 SGDLS and CDR2 YYNGEE. The V segment lost 3 bases and the J segment 8 bases; nucleotides outside the gene matches: 11. This CDR3 has 15 residues. The CDR3 reads CASSATGGGPGGYTF. The CDR3 nucleotides are TGTGCCAGCAGCGCCACAGGGGGCGGGCCGGGAGGCTACACCTTC.

In its sample, this clonotype was seen a few times. V gene TRBV14 combines with J gene TRBJ2-1; D gene uncertain. This CDR3 is built from 19 residues. Germline assignment: CDR1 SGHDN and CDR2 FVKESK. V lost 4 bases and J 0 bases, leaving 22 bases between the germline ends. CDR3 sequence (DNA): TGTGCCAGCAGCCGGCGTACCATTGCAGTAAGGGACTCCTACAATGAGCAGTTCTTC. This gives the protein CASSRRTIAVRDSYNEQFF.

The rearrangement links TRBV20-1 to TRBJ1-1; the D is unclear. Trimming pared 1 base from V and 5 bases from J, leaving 11 bases between. Germline CDR1 and CDR2: DFQATT and SNEGSKA (reference sequence). The CDR3 has 13 residues. CDR3 sequence (DNA): TGCAGTGCTAGAGCGACTCGATTTACTGAAGCTTTCTTT. Protein sequence: CSARATRFTEAFF.

This clonotype was seen ten or more times. The J gene is TRBJ2-3, the V gene TRBV29-1; no clear D. V was pared by 3 bases and J by 2 bases, with 6 bases between. Germline values: CDR1 SQVTM, CDR2 ANQGSEA. The CDR3 consists of 12 residues. Here the CDR3 DNA reads TGCAGCGTTGACCGAAACACAGATACGCAGTATTTT. Protein sequence: CSVDRNTDTQYF.

This clonotype showed up just a few times. The chain combines TRBV11-1 with TRBJ2-6; D is possibly TRBD2 (6 bases). This CDR3 has 19 residues. The V and J ends lost 5 bases and 1 base respectively, with 21 bases between them. In germline, CDR1 is SGHAT, CDR2 FQDESV (reference sequence). The CDR3 here is CASSITWGLTGSGANVLTF. The CDR3 DNA reads as TGTGCCAGCAGCATTACCTGGGGACTGACTGGTTCTGGGGCCAACGTCCTGACTTTC. Using reference TRBV11-1 and TRBJ2-6 for the parts outside the CDR3, the full variable domain is EAEVAQSPRYKITEKSQAVAFWCDPISGHATLYWYRQILGQGPELLVQFQDESVVDDSQLPKDRFSAERLKGVDSTLKIQPAELGDSAMYLCASSITWGLTGSGANVLTFGAGSRLTVL.

The genes are TRBV3-1 and TRBJ1-2; D remains unclear. This CDR3 comprises 11 residues. CDR1 is LGHDT, CDR2 YNNKEL, per germline (reference sequence). The V end lost 5 bases, the J end lost 7 bases, and 8 bases lay between the germline ends. The DNA of the CDR3 is TGTGCCAGCAGCTTCTGGGGTGGCTACACCTTC. Amino acids: CASSFWGGYTF.

The chain recombines TRBV6-1 with TRBJ2-7; 7 nucleotides line up with TRBD1. The germline V gene has CDR1 MNHNS and CDR2 SASEGT. V lost 6 bases and J lost 4; bases outside the gene matches: 12. CDR3 size: 15 residues. The CDR3 DNA reads TGTGCCAGCAGAGAACCGGGACAGCGAATTTACGAGCAGTACTTC. It is translated as CASREPGQRIYEQYF.